This T cell receptor beta chain comes out of a study of CD8+ T cells in alopecia areata. Looked up from germline, CDR1 is NNHDY and CDR2 is SYVADS. The germline V and J ends were trimmed by 0 bases and 6 bases, with 10 bases remaining between them. This CDR3 contains 15 residues. Comment on this clone: At residue 12, the translated DNA and the protein in TCRdb do not agree; the protein given here is derived from the DNA. Genes and germline come from the mouse. The sequence runs out 3 residues before the end of the CDR3; the remainder is reconstructed from the germline J gene.

In each case, RNA was isolated and then reverse transcribed into cDNA as the sequencing template. Assay: immunoSEQ multiplex PCR; the TCRdb copy retains only in-frame clones and omits some. The sample presents roughly 120,000 clones, none singletons. The chain couples TRBV13-3 to TRBJ1-6, with D possibly TRBD1 on 6 matching bases. TRBJ1-6 is an ORF; its function is uncertain. The material sequenced was lesional skin. The clonotype comes from a C3H/HeJ mouse with alopecia areata. These mice share the MHC haplotype H2-k. The sequenced part of the CDR3 DNA is TGTGCCAGCAGTGATGCAGGGGCGAGTAATTCGCCC. Its protein is CASSDAGASNSP. The complete CDR3 sequence is CASSDAGASNSPLYF.